Below, one T cell receptor (beta chain) is given with its context. Its antigen is unknown. This entry comes from a study of cytomegalovirus exposure and HLA in healthy donors. Among the roughly 120 subjects of the validation cohort, separate from the roughly 730-subject first cohort, were the donors. Findings and limits, study-wide: Some public TCRs appeared in many individuals, while most sequences were rare. It was approximately 150 TCR beta chains that were listed as cytomegalovirus-associated.

V was trimmed by 1 base and J by 4 bases, leaving 8 bases between them. The CDR3 length is 13 residues. Germline V gives CDR1 MDHEN, CDR2 SYDVKM. Sequencing was performed with immunoSEQ multiplex PCR; in TCRdb, only in-frame clones are kept and a portion is missing. The repertoire has roughly 330,000 clones, about nine tenths of them found once; the top ten carry about 1.2%. Sequencing was carried out using PBMCs. The chain has TRBV28 and TRBJ2-7; D gene unclear. The receptor comes from a woman aged 30 to 39 in good health and CMV-seropositive. The CDR3 DNA reads TGTGCCAGCAGTTTATCGGTCCGATACGAGCAGTACTTC. This sequence encodes CASSLSVRYEQYF.